The 13 T cell receptor beta chains given below trace back to one sample, sequenced in a study of molecular identifiers for immune sequencing clone quantification. TCRdb recomputed calls from the PCR reads with MiXCR, one row per CDR3 protein. The repertoire holds about 640,000 distinct CDR3 sequences, with approximately 20% as singletons. The specimen sequenced was naive CD8+ T cells from blood, with Jurkat cell RNA spiked in. Subset indicated: FACS-sorted CD8+CD4-CCR7+CD45RA+ naive T cells. The receptors were gathered from a human donor in good health. Some libraries in this study had Jurkat cell RNA spiked in.

This clonotype appeared many times. The V call is TRBV4-3, the J call TRBJ2-7; tentatively, D is TRBD1 (7 bases). Trimming shortened V by 2 bases and J by 6 bases, and 11 bases separated the two germline ends. Germline V lookup: CDR1 LGHNA, CDR2 YSLEER. This CDR3 comprises 13 residues. The CDR3 protein is CASSQLQGGEQYF. The CDR3 DNA reads as TGCGCCAGCAGCCAACTCCAGGGGGGCGAGCAGTACTTC.

Remarks on this clonotype: Mismatch with germline at one junction end may stem from a read error. The chain links TRBV11-2 to TRBJ2-7, with D perhaps matching TRBD1 (5 bases). The CDR3 has 17 residues. Germline V gene sequence: CDR1 SGHAT, CDR2 FQNNGV. The CDR3 region has the DNA TGTGCCAGCGGCTTAATCCCTAACCCGGCAGGGCCTTACGAGCAGTACTTC. Amino acids: CASGLIPNPAGPYEQYF. Combining the CDR3 with reference TRBV11-2 and TRBJ2-7 gives the whole variable domain EAGVAQSPRYKIIEKRQSVAFWCNPISGHATLYWYQQILGQGPKLLIQFQNNGVVDDSQLPKDRFSAERLKGVDSTLKIQPAKLEDSAVYLCASGLIPNPAGPYEQYFGPGTRLTVT.

This clonotype was observed many times. The chain couples TRBV7-9 to TRBJ2-7, with TRBD2 matching over 8 bases. Unmatched junction bases numbered 6, after V lost 2 bases and J lost 0 bases. This CDR3 is 16 amino acids long. Per germline, CDR1 SEHNR and CDR2 FQNEAQ (reference sequence). The CDR3 DNA reads as TGTGCCAGCAGCTTAAATTCGGGGGGGAGCTCCTACGAGCAGTACTTC. Its translation: CASSLNSGGSSYEQYF.

This clonotype was counted many times. The chain joins TRBV12-3 or TRBV12-4 to TRBJ2-3; D remains unclear. The CDR3 extends over 14 amino acids. Trimming stripped 6 bases from V and 2 bases from J, with 12 bases between. CDR3 DNA: TGTGCCAGCAGCTTCCTTGGCTCCACAGATACGCAGTATTTT. It codes for CASSFLGSTDTQYF.

The chain has TRBV9 and TRBJ2-5; 9 bases fit TRBD1. The CDR3 runs to 16 residues. Unmatched junction bases numbered 8, after V lost 0 bases and J lost 5 bases. Looked up from germline, CDR1 is SGDLS and CDR2 is YYNGEE. In DNA, the CDR3 is TGTGCCAGCAGCGTAGCCTGGGGGGGGACAGGGGAGACCCAGTACTTC. The encoded protein is CASSVAWGGTGETQYF.

This clonotype was detected a few times. The CDR3 DNA reads as TGTGCCAGCAGTGAGAGGGGGGTGCTTTTAGATGAAAAACTGTTTTTT. This codes for CASSERGVLLDEKLFF. The gene calls are TRBV6-1 and TRBJ1-4, with D possibly being TRBD1 (6 bases). V lost 3 bases, J lost 6 bases, and 17 bases lay in between. The germline CDR1 and CDR2 sequences are MNHNS and SASEGT. This CDR3 spans 16 amino acids.

Concerning this clonotype itself: A much larger clone differs by one base, so this may be a read error. The chain links TRBV19 to TRBJ1-4; no definite D call. Deletions cut 3 bases from V and 5 bases from J, with 16 bases between. The germline CDR1 and CDR2 sequences are LNHDA and SQIVND (reference sequence). The CDR3 length is 16 residues. CDR3 bases: TGTGCCAGTAGTATTGCGCAGACCCGGCGGAATGAAAAACTGTTTTTT. It encodes CASSIAQTRRNEKLFF.

At least ten counts were recorded for this clonotype. This chain joins TRBV6-2 or TRBV6-3 and TRBJ2-7; D remains unclear. Germline assignment: CDR1 MNHEY and CDR2 SVGEGT. The V and J ends lost 2 bases and 2 bases respectively, with 7 bases between them. The length of the CDR3 is 13 residues. The CDR3 coding sequence is TGTGCCAGCAGTTACGAGGAGACCTACGAGCAGTACTTC. Protein sequence: CASSYEETYEQYF.

This clonotype was counted only a few times. The chain is built from TRBV19 and TRBJ2-2, with D tentatively TRBD2 (6 bases). Germline lookup yields CDR1 LNHDA and CDR2 SQIVND (reference sequence). The CDR3 spans 14 residues. Trimming stripped 8 bases from V and 4 bases from J, with 14 bases between. The CDR3 coding sequence is TGTGCCAGTCAGACGGGAGTAAGCACCGGGGAGCTGTTTTTT. It is translated as CASQTGVSTGELFF.

This clonotype was recorded at least ten times. This chain joins TRBV13 and TRBJ2-3, with 16 bases identical to TRBD2. Trimming at V came to 5 bases and at J to 4 bases, leaving 6 bases not matched to a gene. CDR1 is PRHDT, CDR2 FYEKMQ, per germline (reference sequence). The CDR3 totals 17 residues. CDR3 nucleotide sequence: TGTGCCAGCAGCCGCGGGACTAGCGGGAGGGTATCAGATACGCAGTATTTT. Translating it yields CASSRGTSGRVSDTQYF.

This clonotype showed up just a few times. The V gene is TRBV9, the J gene TRBJ2-1; D is perhaps TRBD1 (6 bases). CDR3 length: 13 residues. The V and J ends lost 0 bases and 9 bases respectively, with 10 bases between them. CDR1 is SGDLS and CDR2 is YYNGEE in the germline V gene. CDR3 region: CASSVGGGTEQFF. The CDR3 DNA is TGTGCCAGCAGCGTAGGAGGGGGAACTGAGCAGTTCTTC.

The genes are TRBV27 and TRBJ2-7, with D tentatively TRBD1 or TRBD2 (5 bases each). CDR3 length: 14 amino acids. The germline V gene encodes CDR1 MNHEY and CDR2 SMNVEV (reference sequence). The V end was cut by 4 bases, the J end by 5 bases, with 15 bases between. CDR3 amino acids: CASSSSVRDHEQYF. The CDR3 DNA reads TGTGCCAGCAGTTCGTCGGTGAGGGACCACGAGCAGTACTTC.

This clonotype was picked up many times. This rearrangement joins TRBV29-1 to TRBJ2-3; D ambiguous. V was trimmed by 3 bases and J by 1 base, leaving 2 bases between them. Germline CDR1 is SQVTM and CDR2 is ANQGSEA. The CDR3 is 11 residues long. The CDR3 DNA follows: TGCAGCGTTGACGGCACAGATACGCAGTATTTT. Amino acids: CSVDGTDTQYF.